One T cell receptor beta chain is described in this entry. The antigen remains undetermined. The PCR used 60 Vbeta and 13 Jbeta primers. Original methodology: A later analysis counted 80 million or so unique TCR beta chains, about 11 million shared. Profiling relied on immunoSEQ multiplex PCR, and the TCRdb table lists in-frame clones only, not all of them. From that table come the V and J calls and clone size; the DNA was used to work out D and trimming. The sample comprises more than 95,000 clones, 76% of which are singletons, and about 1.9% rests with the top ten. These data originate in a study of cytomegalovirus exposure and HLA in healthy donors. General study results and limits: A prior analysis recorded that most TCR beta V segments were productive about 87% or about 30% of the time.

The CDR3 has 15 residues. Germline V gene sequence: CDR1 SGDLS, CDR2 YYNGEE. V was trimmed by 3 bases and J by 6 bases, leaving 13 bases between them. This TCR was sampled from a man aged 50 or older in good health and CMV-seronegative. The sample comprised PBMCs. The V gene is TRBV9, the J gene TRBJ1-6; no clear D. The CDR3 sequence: CASSAGPWSNSPLHF. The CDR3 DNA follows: TGTGCCAGCAGCGCGGGTCCATGGAGTAATTCACCCCTCCACTTT.